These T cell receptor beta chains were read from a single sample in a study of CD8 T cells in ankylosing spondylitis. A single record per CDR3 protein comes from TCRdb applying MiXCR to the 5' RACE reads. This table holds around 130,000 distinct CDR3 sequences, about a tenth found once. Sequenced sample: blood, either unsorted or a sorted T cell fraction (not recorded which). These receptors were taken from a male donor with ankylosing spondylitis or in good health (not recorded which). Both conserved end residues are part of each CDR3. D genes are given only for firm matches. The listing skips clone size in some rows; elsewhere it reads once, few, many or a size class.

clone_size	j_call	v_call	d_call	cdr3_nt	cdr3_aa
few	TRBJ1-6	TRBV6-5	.	TGTGCCAGCAGTTCCTTGGGTTCACCCCTCCACTTT	CASSSLGSPLHF
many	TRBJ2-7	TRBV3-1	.	TGTGCCAGCAGCCAATCTACCCGAAGAACCTACGAGCAGTACTTC	CASSQSTRRTYEQYF
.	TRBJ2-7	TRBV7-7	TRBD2	TGTGCCAGTGGGACTAGCGGGACGATAACCTACGAGCAGTACTTC	CASGTSGTITYEQYF
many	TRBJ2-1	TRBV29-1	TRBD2	TGCAGCGTTGAAATTCGGCTAGCGGGAGTCTACAATGAGCAGTTCTTC	CSVEIRLAGVYNEQFF
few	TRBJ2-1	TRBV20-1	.	TGCAGTGCTTATTTCGGGACAAACTACAATGAGCAGTTCTTC	CSAYFGTNYNEQFF
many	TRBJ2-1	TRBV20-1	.	TGCAGTGCTAGAGATCCATTTGCCAAGGGACACGGCTCCTACAATGAGCAGTTCTTC	CSARDPFAKGHGSYNEQFF
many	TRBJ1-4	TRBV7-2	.	TGTGCCAGCAGCTTAGCCCAGAGGGACTGGGGATTCGTGACTAATGAAAAACTGTTTTTT	CASSLAQRDWGFVTNEKLFF
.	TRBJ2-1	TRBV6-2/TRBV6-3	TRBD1	TGTGCCAGCAGAAACACAGGGGGGTTTCCCAATGAGCAGTTCTTC	CASRNTGGFPNEQFF
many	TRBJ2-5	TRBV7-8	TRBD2	TGTGCCAGCAGCCAGCCTCTAGCGGGAGTCCAAGAGACCCAGTACTTC	CASSQPLAGVQETQYF
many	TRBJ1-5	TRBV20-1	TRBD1	TGCAGTGCTTCTGTTGGGGGACAGGTAACTCAGCCCCAGCATTTT	CSASVGGQVTQPQHF
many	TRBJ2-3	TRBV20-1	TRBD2	TGCAGTGCTAGAGTATTAGCGGGAGGGTCAGATACGCAGTATTTT	CSARVLAGGSDTQYF
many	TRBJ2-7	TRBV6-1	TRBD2	TGTGCCAGCAGCCTGGTGGCTAGCGGCGACGAGCAGTACTTC	CASSLVASGDEQYF
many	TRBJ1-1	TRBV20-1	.	TGCAGTGCTAGAGATCCAGGGGCGGGTACTGAAGCTTTCTTT	CSARDPGAGTEAFF
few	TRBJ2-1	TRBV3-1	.	TGTGCCAGCAGCCTGGGCCGGCGGGATGAGCAGTTCTTC	CASSLGRRDEQFF
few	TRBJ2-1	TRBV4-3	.	TGCGCCAGCAGCCCGGGGCCCAACTACAATGAGCAGTTCTTC	CASSPGPNYNEQFF
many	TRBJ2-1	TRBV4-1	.	TGCGCCAGCAGCTTTCGACAGGTTAACAATGAGCAGTTCTTC	CASSFRQVNNEQFF
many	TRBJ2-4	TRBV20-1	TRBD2	TGCAGTGCCGGGACTAGCGGGAACTTAGCCAAAAACATTCAGTACTTC	CSAGTSGNLAKNIQYF
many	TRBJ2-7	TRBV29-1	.	TGCAGCGTTGGTGCGGGCTACGAGCAGTACTTC	CSVGAGYEQYF
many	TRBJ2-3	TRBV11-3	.	TGTGCCAGCAGCTTAGGAGGGAGTGGGTTCGGAGATACGCAGTATTTT	CASSLGGSGFGDTQYF
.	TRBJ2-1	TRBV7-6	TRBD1	TGTGCCAGCACCCTGGACAGGGGAGACAATGAGCAGTTCTTC	CASTLDRGDNEQFF
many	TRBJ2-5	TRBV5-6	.	TGTGCCAGCAGCTTCTCCGCGGGACTCCAAGAGACCCAGTACTTC	CASSFSAGLQETQYF
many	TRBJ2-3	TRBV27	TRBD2	TGTGCCAGCAGAAAGAAGGGACTAGCGGCCCTAACATCGGGCACAGATACGCAGTATTTT	CASRKKGLAALTSGTDTQYF
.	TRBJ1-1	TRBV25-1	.	TGTGCCAGCAGTGAACTGACGAGCACTGAAGCTTTCTTT	CASSELTSTEAFF